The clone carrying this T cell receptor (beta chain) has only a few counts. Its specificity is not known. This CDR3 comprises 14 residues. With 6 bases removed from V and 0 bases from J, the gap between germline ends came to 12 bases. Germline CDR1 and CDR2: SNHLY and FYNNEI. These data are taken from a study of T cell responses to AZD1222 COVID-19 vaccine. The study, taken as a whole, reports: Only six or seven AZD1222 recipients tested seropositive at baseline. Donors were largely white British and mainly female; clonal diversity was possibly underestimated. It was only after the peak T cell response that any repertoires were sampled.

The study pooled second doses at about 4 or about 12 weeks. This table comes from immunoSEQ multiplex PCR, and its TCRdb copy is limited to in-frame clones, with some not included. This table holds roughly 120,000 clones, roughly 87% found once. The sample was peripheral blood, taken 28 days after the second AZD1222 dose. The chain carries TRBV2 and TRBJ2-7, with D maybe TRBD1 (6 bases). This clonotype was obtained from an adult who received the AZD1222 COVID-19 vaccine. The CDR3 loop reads CASRQGGTSYEQYF. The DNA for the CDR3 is TGTGCCAGCAGACAGGGTGGGACCTCCTACGAGCAGTACTTC.